These T cell receptor beta chains were read from a single sample in a study of cytomegalovirus exposure and HLA in healthy donors. Clones were read by immunoSEQ multiplex PCR, and TCRdb kept only the in-frame ones, dropping some. Of 210,000 or so clones listed, 70% to 85% are singletons. Specimen: PBMCs. The receptors originated from a woman aged 40-49 years in good health and CMV-seronegative. CDR3s include the opening cysteine and the closing phenylalanine or tryptophan. The D gene is left open where the match is weak. Not all rows give a size; the values are once, few, many and, for expanded clones, a class.

d_gene: .
v_gene: TRBV28
j_gene: TRBJ1-2
abundance: .
CDR3aa: CASREGYGYTF
CDR3nt: TGTGCCAGCCGGGAGGGCTATGGCTACACCTTC

d_gene: TRBD1
v_gene: TRBV9
j_gene: TRBJ2-7
abundance: .
CDR3aa: CASSAGQGVGYEQYF
CDR3nt: TGTGCCAGCAGCGCAGGACAGGGGGTAGGTTACGAGCAGTACTTC

d_gene: .
v_gene: TRBV5-1
j_gene: TRBJ2-2
abundance: .
CDR3aa: CATRTEPANTGELFF
CDR3nt: TGCGCCACCAGGACAGAACCCGCGAACACCGGGGAGCTGTTTTTT

d_gene: .
v_gene: TRBV6-1
j_gene: TRBJ2-5
abundance: .
CDR3aa: CASSVSKEETQYF
CDR3nt: TGTGCCAGCAGTGTGTCAAAGGAGGAGACCCAGTACTTC

d_gene: TRBD1
v_gene: TRBV10-3
j_gene: TRBJ1-1
abundance: .
CDR3aa: CAISGRIWMDRGVLGGKKAFF
CDR3nt: TGTGCCATCAGCGGAAGGATATGGATGGACAGGGGGGTCCTGGGCGGAAAAAAAGCTTTCTTT

d_gene: TRBD1
v_gene: TRBV19
j_gene: TRBJ2-7
abundance: .
CDR3aa: CASSRDRGLQSYEQYF
CDR3nt: TGTGCCAGTAGTAGGGACAGGGGGCTACAAAGCTACGAGCAGTACTTC

d_gene: .
v_gene: TRBV5-1
j_gene: TRBJ1-1
abundance: .
CDR3aa: CASSRLSGGRGNTEAFF
CDR3nt: TGCGCCAGCAGCCGTTTATCGGGAGGTCGTGGAAACACTGAAGCTTTCTTT

d_gene: .
v_gene: TRBV5-1
j_gene: TRBJ1-4
abundance: few
CDR3aa: CASSQSQANEKLFF
CDR3nt: TGCGCCAGCAGCCAATCCCAGGCTAATGAAAAACTGTTTTTT

d_gene: .
v_gene: TRBV2
j_gene: TRBJ1-4
abundance: .
CDR3aa: CASSNALKGEKLFF
CDR3nt: TGTGCCAGCAGTAATGCCCTTAAGGGGGAAAAACTGTTTTTT

d_gene: .
v_gene: TRBV7-8
j_gene: TRBJ2-6
abundance: .
CDR3aa: CASSPSGANVLTF
CDR3nt: TGTGCCAGCAGTCCGTCTGGGGCCAACGTCCTGACTTTC

d_gene: TRBD1
v_gene: TRBV27
j_gene: TRBJ1-1
abundance: few
CDR3aa: CASSLSTGRYTEAFF
CDR3nt: TGTGCCAGCAGTTTATCGACAGGGAGGTACACTGAAGCTTTCTTT

d_gene: TRBD1
v_gene: TRBV28
j_gene: TRBJ2-6
abundance: .
CDR3aa: CASRTGGASGANVLTF
CDR3nt: TGTGCCAGCAGGACAGGGGGAGCGTCTGGGGCCAACGTCCTGACTTTC

d_gene: TRBD1
v_gene: TRBV7-3
j_gene: TRBJ2-2
abundance: .
CDR3aa: CASSPTGSPGELFF
CDR3nt: TGTGCCAGCAGCCCGACAGGGTCCCCCGGGGAGCTGTTTTTT

d_gene: .
v_gene: TRBV9
j_gene: TRBJ1-1
abundance: .
CDR3aa: CASSATTDRFNTEAFF
CDR3nt: TGTGCCAGCAGCGCCACGACCGACAGGTTCAACACTGAAGCTTTCTTT

d_gene: .
v_gene: TRBV20-1
j_gene: TRBJ1-4
abundance: .
CDR3aa: CSAPGGEKLFF
CDR3nt: TGCAGTGCTCCGGGGGGTGAAAAACTGTTTTTT

d_gene: .
v_gene: TRBV5-5
j_gene: TRBJ1-1
abundance: .
CDR3aa: CASSLAEGNTEAFF
CDR3nt: TGTGCCAGCAGCTTGGCCGAGGGAAACACTGAAGCTTTCTTT

d_gene: .
v_gene: TRBV27
j_gene: TRBJ1-6
abundance: .
CDR3aa: CASSLLAGATNSPLHF
CDR3nt: TGTGCCAGCAGTTTATTGGCAGGGGCCACGAATTCACCCCTCCACTTT

d_gene: .
v_gene: TRBV19
j_gene: TRBJ2-7
abundance: .
CDR3aa: CASSSFSRGSQYF
CDR3nt: TGTGCCAGTAGTTCATTTTCCCGGGGGTCGCAGTACTTC

d_gene: .
v_gene: TRBV7-3
j_gene: TRBJ2-3
abundance: once
CDR3aa: CASSLGGGPSTDTQYF
CDR3nt: TGTGCCAGCAGCCTAGGAGGGGGCCCTAGCACAGATACGCAGTATTTT

d_gene: TRBD1
v_gene: TRBV6-1
j_gene: TRBJ2-1
abundance: few
CDR3aa: CASRVDRVGEQFF
CDR3nt: TGTGCCAGCAGGGTCGACAGGGTGGGCGAGCAGTTCTTC

d_gene: .
v_gene: TRBV6-6
j_gene: TRBJ1-1
abundance: .
CDR3aa: CASSSPLEKAFF
CDR3nt: TGTGCCAGCAGTTCCCCTTTGGAGAAAGCTTTCTTT

d_gene: .
v_gene: TRBV5-3
j_gene: TRBJ2-7
abundance: .
CDR3aa: CARSCKLSSYEQYF
CDR3nt: TGTGCCAGAAGCTGTAAGCTGAGCTCCTACGAGCAGTACTTC

d_gene: TRBD2
v_gene: TRBV11-3
j_gene: TRBJ2-1
abundance: .
CDR3aa: CASSLVSGAGGYNEQFF
CDR3nt: TGTGCCAGCAGCTTAGTCTCCGGGGCGGGAGGCTACAATGAGCAGTTCTTC

d_gene: TRBD1
v_gene: TRBV6-5
j_gene: TRBJ1-1
abundance: few
CDR3aa: CASSSRTGRNTEAFF
CDR3nt: TGTGCCAGCAGTTCGCGGACAGGGAGGAACACTGAAGCTTTCTTT

d_gene: .
v_gene: TRBV10-3
j_gene: TRBJ1-4
abundance: .
CDR3aa: CAISVDSEKLFF
CDR3nt: TGTGCCATCAGTGTCGACAGCGAAAAACTGTTTTTT

d_gene: .
v_gene: TRBV9
j_gene: TRBJ2-5
abundance: .
CDR3aa: CASSSSGRTETQYF
CDR3nt: TGTGCCAGCAGCTCTAGTGGTAGAACAGAGACCCAGTACTTC

d_gene: .
v_gene: TRBV4-2
j_gene: TRBJ2-3
abundance: .
CDR3aa: CASSQDLAPDTQYF
CDR3nt: TGTGCCAGCAGCCAAGATCTAGCTCCAGATACGCAGTATTTT

d_gene: .
v_gene: TRBV18
j_gene: TRBJ1-5
abundance: .
CDR3aa: CASSRDRFNQPQHF
CDR3nt: TGTGCCAGCTCACGCGACAGGTTCAATCAGCCCCAGCATTTT

d_gene: .
v_gene: TRBV18
j_gene: TRBJ2-7
abundance: .
CDR3aa: CASSPKLGVNYEQYF
CDR3nt: TGTGCCAGCTCCCCGAAGCTGGGAGTCAACTACGAGCAGTACTTC